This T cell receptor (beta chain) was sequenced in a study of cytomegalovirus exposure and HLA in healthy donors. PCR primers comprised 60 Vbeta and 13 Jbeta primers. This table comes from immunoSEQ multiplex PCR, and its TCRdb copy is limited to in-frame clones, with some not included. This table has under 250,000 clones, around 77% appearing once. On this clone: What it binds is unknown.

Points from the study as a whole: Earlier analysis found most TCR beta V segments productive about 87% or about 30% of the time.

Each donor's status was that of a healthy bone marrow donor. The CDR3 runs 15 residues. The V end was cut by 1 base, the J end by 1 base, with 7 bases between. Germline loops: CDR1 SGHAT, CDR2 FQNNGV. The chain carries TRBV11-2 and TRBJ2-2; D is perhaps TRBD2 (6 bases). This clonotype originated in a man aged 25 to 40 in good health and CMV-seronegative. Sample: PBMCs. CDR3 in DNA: TGTGCCAGCAGCTTAGGGGGGGTGAACACCGGGGAGCTGTTTTTT. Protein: CASSLGGVNTGELFF.